Included here is one T cell receptor beta chain sequence, with context. The sample originates from a study of OX40 agonist ivuxolimab in advanced cancers. The data were produced by immunoSEQ multiplex PCR, yet TCRdb's version contains in-frame clones alone and is incomplete. The table shows 75,000 to 90,000 clones, with around 85% occurring only once. The CDR3 has 15 amino acids. In germline, CDR1 is SGHAT, CDR2 FQNNGV. V lost 5 bases and J 4 bases, leaving 18 bases between the germline ends. The V and J genes are TRBV11-2 and TRBJ2-7; tentatively, D is TRBD1 or TRBD2 (5 bases each). The TCR comes from an adult with an advanced solid tumor such as melanoma, head and neck, liver or kidney cancer. The sequenced sample was CD4+ or CD8+ T cells sorted from blood, obtained in a trial of the OX40 agonist ivuxolimab. CDR3 protein: CASSPQGDRRYEQYF. The CDR3 DNA follows: TGTGCCAGCAGCCCCCAGGGAGACAGAAGGTACGAGCAGTACTTC.